Below, one TCR beta chain is given with its context. The target antigen is unknown. MiXCR, run by TCRdb on the RT-PCR reads, gives a single entry per CDR3 protein. The sample includes roughly 500,000 distinct CDR3 sequences, around 25% of them seen just once. Between the trimmed V and J ends, which lost 0 bases and 6 bases, there was a span of 5 bases. CDR1 is DFQATT, CDR2 SNEGSKA, per germline (reference sequence). The CDR3 contains 11 residues. The data derive from a study of response to subunit inactivated influenza vaccine. Study observations and caveats: Seasonal influenza vaccination, on each occasion, was suggested by the authors to recruit few new T cells.

The genes are TRBV20-1 and TRBJ1-1; D ambiguous. The source was CD4+ T cells sorted from PBMCs, collected less than 6 days after vaccination. The TCR originated in a man between 50 and 59 years old who received an inactivated influenza vaccine. DNA of the CDR3: TGCAGTGCTAGAGATTGGCCTGAAGCTTTCTTT. Translated, it gives CSARDWPEAFF.